The 26 T cell receptor beta chains below all came from one sample that was sequenced in a study of OX40 agonist ivuxolimab in advanced cancers. Sequencing used immunoSEQ multiplex PCR; TCRdb keeps in-frame clones, though not all of them. The table shows 47,000 or so clones, with around nine tenths occurring only once. Sequencing used CD4+ or CD8+ T cells sorted from blood, obtained in a trial of the OX40 agonist ivuxolimab. The receptors were gathered from an adult with an advanced solid tumor such as melanoma, head and neck, liver or kidney cancer.

The chain recombines TRBV7-6 with TRBJ2-5, with 7 bases identical to TRBD2. The CDR3 consists of 17 residues. Trimming took 5 bases from V and 1 from J; bases not matched to a gene: 13. Germline loops: CDR1 SGHVS, CDR2 FNYEAQ. The chain's CDR3 is CASSPPGGGIIQETQYF. The CDR3 region has the DNA TGTGCCAGCAGCCCCCCGGGGGGAGGTATCATCCAAGAGACCCAGTACTTC.

CDR3 region: CASSFRASSYNSPLHF. In nucleotides, the CDR3 is TGTGCCAGCAGCTTCAGGGCCTCCTCCTATAATTCACCCCTCCACTTT. The chain recombines TRBV7-2 with TRBJ1-6; D perhaps matches TRBD1 (5 bases). V shed 3 bases and J shed 0 bases, with 9 bases lying between them. Germline V gene sequence: CDR1 SGHTA, CDR2 FQGNSA. The CDR3 is 16 amino acids.

The rearrangement links TRBV10-3 to TRBJ1-2; D is unresolved. This CDR3 spans 15 amino acids. Germline V lookup: CDR1 ENHRY, CDR2 SYGVKD. Trimming pared 4 bases from V and 3 bases from J, leaving 15 bases between. The chain's CDR3 is CAISVSLGSYYGYTF. DNA of the CDR3: TGTGCCATCAGTGTCTCCCTAGGATCATACTATGGCTACACCTTC.

This chain joins TRBV6-5 and TRBJ2-7; D is undetermined. Germline V gives CDR1 MNHEY, CDR2 SVGAGI. The CDR3 runs 16 residues. The ends were cut back, 0 bases at V and 6 bases at J, with 18 bases in the middle. CDR3 coding DNA: TGTGCCAGCAGTTACTCGAGGCCTCTGGGTACTGGCGAGCAGTACTTC. Amino acids: CASSYSRPLGTGEQYF.

V and J are TRBV7-8 and TRBJ2-3; TRBD2 aligns across 7 bases. The CDR3 has 16 residues. Unmatched junction bases numbered 10, after V lost 4 bases and J lost 3 bases. CDR1 and CDR2 (germline): SGHVS, FQNEAQ. DNA for the CDR3: TGTGCCAGCAGCTCCTTACTAGCGCGAGTAACAGATACGCAGTATTTT. Residues: CASSSLLARVTDTQYF.

This clone was counted only a few times. This chain joins TRBV30 and TRBJ1-1; D unresolved. CDR1 is GTSNPN and CDR2 is SVGIG in the germline V gene (reference sequence). Between the trimmed V and J ends, which lost 2 bases and 6 bases, there was a span of 10 bases. The CDR3 contains 12 residues. Here the CDR3 DNA reads TGTGCCTGGAGTCTCGGGAAGTCTGAAGCTTTCTTT. Amino acids: CAWSLGKSEAFF.

This chain connects TRBV29-1 to TRBJ2-5, with TRBD1 as a possible D gene (5 bases). This CDR3 contains 14 residues. Trimming cost V 0 bases and J 4 bases, with 12 bases left between them. Germline V gene data show CDR1 as SQVTM and CDR2 as ANQGSEA. CDR3 region: CSVEDQRGGETQYF. For the CDR3, the DNA is TGCAGCGTTGAAGATCAAAGGGGTGGAGAGACCCAGTACTTC.

This clone was seen a few times. The chain combines TRBV4-3 with TRBJ1-1; TRBD1 is a possible D gene (5 bases). V lost 3 bases to trimming and J lost 2 bases, with 10 bases between them. The CDR3 runs 14 residues. Germline assignment: CDR1 LGHNA and CDR2 YSLEER. Written as DNA, the CDR3 is TGCGCCAGCAGCCAGGCGGGACGAAACACTGAAGCTTTCTTT. Encoded protein: CASSQAGRNTEAFF.

The genes are TRBV5-3 and TRBJ1-5; D gene uncertain. TRBV5-3 is placed among ORFs of uncertain function. The CDR3 is 16 amino acids. Trimming took 0 bases from V and 9 from J, leaving 19 bases between them. The CDR3 DNA reads as TGTGCCAGAAGCTTGGCCTGGAGGGCGTACGGCGGGCCCCAGCATTTT. Amino acids: CARSLAWRAYGGPQHF.

V usage is TRBV7-2 and J usage is TRBJ1-1; D gene ambiguous. The germline V and J ends were trimmed by 7 bases and 3 bases, with 12 bases remaining between them. Germline V gene lookup returns CDR1 SGHTA and CDR2 FQGNSA. The length of the CDR3 is 13 residues. The CDR3 coding sequence is TGTGCCAGCAACCCGAGAGGGTACACTGAAGCTTTCTTT. Translated, it gives CASNPRGYTEAFF.

The genes are TRBV7-9 and TRBJ1-1; perhaps TRBD1 as D (6 bases). V was shortened by 1 base and J by 3 bases, with 18 bases between the two germline ends. The CDR3 length is 17 residues. The germline V gene encodes CDR1 SEHNR and CDR2 FQNEAQ (reference sequence). CDR3 residues: CASSLGLKQGVDTEAFF. CDR3 nucleotides: TGTGCCAGCAGCTTAGGGCTAAAACAGGGTGTGGACACTGAAGCTTTCTTT.

This clone was observed once. The gene calls are TRBV21-1 and TRBJ1-2. TRBV21-1 corresponds to a pseudogene. There are 16 residues in the CDR3. The CDR3 DNA follows: TGTGCCAGCAGCAAAGCGCTGCTGAAAAGAGACTATGGCTACACCTTC. As protein: CASSKALLKRDYGYTF.

A single count supports this clone. The CDR3 loop reads CASSLGGANEQFF. CDR3 nucleotide sequence: TGTGCCAGCAGTTTAGGAGGGGCCAATGAGCAGTTCTTC. The chain carries TRBV28 and TRBJ2-1; TRBD2 might be the D (6 bases). V lost 2 bases to trimming and J lost 6 bases, with 8 bases between them. This CDR3 is 13 amino acids long. The V gene's germline CDR1 is MDHEN and CDR2 SYDVKM.

This chain links TRBV5-8 with TRBJ2-2; the D is unclear. The CDR3 is made up of 12 amino acids. CDR1 and CDR2 (germline): SGHTS, YDEGEE. Trimming left V 0 bases short and J 7 bases short, with 4 bases between. The CDR3 nucleotides read TGTGCCAGCAGCTTGGGGGTCGGGGAGCTGTTTTTT. This translates into CASSLGVGELFF.

The rearrangement uses TRBV15 and TRBJ1-5, with 7 bases that match TRBD1. CDR3 length: 16 residues. CDR1 and CDR2 (germline): LNHNV, YYDKDF (reference sequence). Trimming at V came to 1 base and at J to 2 bases, leaving 5 bases not matched to a gene. The CDR3 DNA reads as TGTGCCACCAGCAGAGGCCCAGGGGGAGGCAATCAGCCCCAGCATTTT. Its protein is CATSRGPGGGNQPQHF.

The chain couples TRBV19 to TRBJ2-5; the D is unclear. The germline V gene encodes CDR1 LNHDA and CDR2 SQIVND (reference sequence). V was shortened by 6 bases and J by 0 bases, with 8 bases between the two germline ends. The CDR3 totals 13 residues. The CDR3 loop is CASSIKYQETQYF. CDR3 nucleotide sequence: TGTGCCAGTAGCATAAAGTACCAAGAGACCCAGTACTTC.

This clone was seen a single time. The V gene is TRBV5-6, the J gene TRBJ1-1; D uncertain. The CDR3 runs 14 residues. Deletions cut 0 bases from V and 1 base from J, with 7 bases between. Germline V gives CDR1 SGHDT, CDR2 YYEEEE. In DNA form, the CDR3 reads TGTGCCAGCAGCTTGGGAAGAGCGAACACTGAAGCTTTCTTT. The encoded protein is CASSLGRANTEAFF.

The chain uses TRBV30 and TRBJ2-7; 8 nucleotides match TRBD2. Germline values: CDR1 GTSNPN, CDR2 SVGIG (reference sequence). V shed 5 bases and J 4 bases; nucleotides not matched to a gene: 10. This CDR3 spans 14 amino acids. The CDR3 loop is CAWGLGSGSYEQYF. DNA for the CDR3: TGTGCCTGGGGATTAGGGAGCGGGAGTTACGAGCAGTACTTC.

CDR3 in amino acids: CASSLDGPPNTEAFF. DNA for the CDR3: TGTGCCAGCTCACTTGATGGACCGCCGAACACTGAAGCTTTCTTT. This rearrangement joins TRBV18 to TRBJ1-1; D unclear. This CDR3 comprises 15 residues. The ends were cut back, 4 bases at V and 1 base at J, with 13 bases in the middle. Germline V gene sequence: CDR1 KGHSH, CDR2 LQKENI.

This chain joins TRBV9 and TRBJ2-5; D possibly corresponds to TRBD2 (5 bases). Trimming cost V 0 bases and J 1 base, with 13 bases left between them. The length of the CDR3 is 16 residues. Per germline, CDR1 SGDLS and CDR2 YYNGEE. CDR3 bases: TGTGCCAGCAGCGTAGCTGCGAGGGTACTCCAAGAGACCCAGTACTTC. Protein sequence: CASSVAARVLQETQYF.

The genes are TRBV4-3 and TRBJ1-2; TRBD1 is a possible D gene (5 bases). The CDR3 is 13 amino acids. The V gene's germline CDR1 is LGHNA and CDR2 YSLEER. V lost 4 bases, J lost 7 bases, and 13 bases lay in between. The CDR3 spells CASSPRASGGYTF. The CDR3 coding sequence is TGCGCCAGCAGCCCCAGGGCCTCGGGTGGCTACACCTTC.

This chain links TRBV9 with TRBJ2-2, with D uncertain. The V gene lost 4 bases and the J gene lost 0 bases, with 13 bases spanning the gap. Germline-derived CDR1 and CDR2 are SGDLS and YYNGEE. The CDR3 loop spans 16 amino acids. The CDR3 DNA follows: TGTGCCAGCAGCAGAAAGACAAACGCGAACACCGGGGAGCTGTTTTTT. Protein: CASSRKTNANTGELFF.

CDR3 in amino acids: CASTPVGRREQYF. As DNA, the CDR3 is TGTGCCAGCACCCCAGTGGGTAGGCGCGAGCAGTACTTC. V and J are TRBV7-6 and TRBJ2-7; D unclear. Germline assignment: CDR1 SGHVS and CDR2 FNYEAQ. This CDR3 contains 13 residues. The V gene lost 7 bases and the J gene lost 6 bases, with 16 bases spanning the gap. The full variable domain, rest sourced from reference TRBV7-6 and TRBJ2-7, is GAGVSQSPRYKVTKRGQDVALRCDPISGHVSLYWYRQALGQGPEFLTYFNYEAQQDKSGLPNDRFSAERPEGSISTLTIQRTEQRDSAMYRCASTPVGRREQYFGPGTRLTVT.

V usage is TRBV18 and J usage is TRBJ1-1; D not certain. Trimming removed 3 bases from V and 3 bases from J, with 11 bases in between. Looked up from germline, CDR1 is KGHSH and CDR2 is LQKENI. The CDR3 length is 14 residues. CDR3 region: CASSPSRGYTEAFF. The CDR3, as DNA: TGTGCCAGCTCACCGTCCCGGGGATACACTGAAGCTTTCTTT.

The chain links TRBV4-2 to TRBJ1-2, with D possibly TRBD1 on 5 matching bases. Germline V gives CDR1 LGHNA, CDR2 YNFKEQ. Trimming stripped 2 bases from V and 3 bases from J, with 16 bases between. The CDR3 runs to 16 residues. CDR3 in amino acids: CASSQTRDGGHYGYTF. DNA of the CDR3: TGTGCCAGCAGCCAAACCAGGGACGGGGGACACTATGGCTACACCTTC.

V usage is TRBV4-2 and J usage is TRBJ1-5; D call uncertain. Germline V lookup: CDR1 LGHNA, CDR2 YNFKEQ. V was cut by 0 bases and J by 0 bases, with 9 bases left in between. The CDR3 extends over 16 amino acids. CDR3 region: CASSQDLALSNQPQHF. The CDR3, as DNA: TGTGCCAGCAGCCAAGATTTGGCCCTTAGCAATCAGCCCCAGCATTTT.